The 14 T cell receptor beta chains presented below share a single source sample, sequenced in a study of shared clonotypes between healthy human individuals. The naive CD8 population came from CD45RO-negative cells selected for CCR7, without terminally differentiated effector memory CD45RA+ cells. Clones were sequenced by immunoSEQ multiplex PCR, and TCRdb holds only the in-frame ones, with some missing. The sample records roughly 650,000 clones, roughly 96% being singletons. Material: naive CD8+ T cells sorted from blood. The receptor set was obtained from a woman in her 30s in good health.

CDR3 loop: CSVPGANTGELFF. Written as DNA, the CDR3 is TGCAGCGTCCCGGGTGCGAACACCGGGGAGCTGTTTTTT. The chain has TRBV29-1 and TRBJ2-2; D call uncertain. The ends were cut back, 6 bases at V and 0 bases at J, with 8 bases in the middle. The CDR3 consists of 13 residues. Germline V lookup: CDR1 SQVTM, CDR2 ANQGSEA.

The rearrangement links TRBV27 to TRBJ2-1; TRBD2 might be the D (5 bases). The germline V and J ends were trimmed by 5 bases and 5 bases, with 10 bases remaining between them. This CDR3 is 13 amino acids long. Germline CDR1 is MNHEY and CDR2 is SMNVEV (reference sequence). CDR3 sequence (DNA): TGTGCCAGCAGTCCGGAGCGGAACAATGAGCAGTTCTTC. Translated: CASSPERNNEQFF.

The gene calls are TRBV28 and TRBJ2-1, with 7 bases identical to TRBD1. The CDR3 is made up of 14 amino acids. The V and J ends lost 7 bases and 6 bases, in that order; junction bases with no gene match: 9. CDR1 and CDR2 from the germline V gene are MDHEN and SYDVKM. The CDR3 sequence: CASTDRAFPNEQFF. As DNA, the CDR3 is TGTGCCAGCACCGACAGGGCCTTCCCCAATGAGCAGTTCTTC. Combining the CDR3 with reference TRBV28 and TRBJ2-1 gives the whole variable domain DVKVTQSSRYLVKRTGEKVFLECVQDMDHENMFWYRQDPGLGLRLIYFSYDVKMKEKGDIPEGYSVSREKKERFSLILESASTNQTSMYLCASTDRAFPNEQFFGPGTRLTVL.

As regards this clone: Other DNA sequences from this sample encode an identical CDR3 as well. The rearrangement joins TRBV13 to TRBJ2-7; TRBD2 matches 9 bases. The CDR3 has 14 amino acids. Germline CDR1 reads PRHDT; CDR2 reads FYEKMQ (reference sequence). With 5 bases clipped from V and 4 bases from J, the junction kept 6 bases outside the gene matches. This chain's CDR3 is CASSPGAGGYEQYF. CDR3 coding DNA: TGTGCCAGCAGCCCCGGAGCGGGAGGATACGAGCAGTACTTC.

The chain uses TRBV29-1 and TRBJ2-7; 10 bases match TRBD2. From germline, CDR1 is SQVTM and CDR2 ANQGSEA. The CDR3 has 14 residues. V dropped 2 bases and J dropped 6; count of bases not matched to a gene: 7. Written as DNA, the CDR3 is TGCAGCGTTGAAAGTCGAGCGGGAGGGACCGAGCAGTACTTC. Translated, it gives CSVESRAGGTEQYF.

The CDR3 coding sequence is TGTGCCAGCAGCTTAGGAAATTACGAGCAGTACTTC. Its translation is CASSLGNYEQYF. The V call is TRBV13, the J call TRBJ2-7; no clear D gene. This CDR3 has 12 amino acids. Germline assignment: CDR1 PRHDT and CDR2 FYEKMQ (reference sequence). Trimming took off 0 bases at V and 4 bases at J, with 4 bases between the two ends. Using reference TRBV13 and TRBJ2-7 for the parts outside the CDR3, the full variable domain is AAGVIQSPRHLIKEKRETATLKCYPIPRHDTVYWYQQGPGQDPQFLISFYEKMQSDKGSIPDRFSAQQFSDYHSELNMSSLELGDSALYFCASSLGNYEQYFGPGTRLTVT.

This sequence joins TRBV7-6 and TRBJ2-1; 12 nucleotides match TRBD2. The germline CDR1 and CDR2 sequences are SGHVS and FNYEAQ. This CDR3 region has 16 residues. Trimming cost V 6 bases and J 7 bases; bases outside gene matches: 10. CDR3 nucleotides: TGTGCCAGCAGTTATCAACCCGGGACTAGCGGGAATGAGCAGTTCTTC. This gives the protein CASSYQPGTSGNEQFF.

The chain is built from TRBV14 and TRBJ2-5; D is undetermined. Germline assignment: CDR1 SGHDN and CDR2 FVKESK. The CDR3 has 13 amino acids. The V end was cut by 0 bases, the J end by 5 bases, with 7 bases between. The chain's CDR3 is CASSQDKFETQYF. In nucleotides, the CDR3 is TGTGCCAGCAGCCAAGATAAGTTCGAGACCCAGTACTTC.

This chain joins TRBV27 and TRBJ1-1, with D possibly TRBD1 on 6 matching bases. Germline CDR1 and CDR2: MNHEY and SMNVEV (reference sequence). Trimming pared 5 bases from V and 0 bases from J, leaving 16 bases between. The CDR3 is 16 residues long. This CDR3 reads CASSPQQGWLNTEAFF. CDR3 DNA sequence: TGTGCCAGCAGTCCTCAACAGGGATGGTTGAACACTGAAGCTTTCTTT.

A note on this clone: Other DNA sequences from this sample encode an identical CDR3 as well. The gene calls are TRBV11-2 and TRBJ2-7, with 8 bases lining up with TRBD2. Germline V gene data show CDR1 as SGHAT and CDR2 as FQNNGV. The CDR3 is made up of 14 amino acids. V lost 2 bases and J lost 0; bases outside the gene matches: 0. The CDR3 loop is CASSLSGSSYEQYF. The CDR3 coding sequence is TGTGCCAGCAGCTTAAGCGGGAGCTCCTACGAGCAGTACTTC.

This chain links TRBV27 with TRBJ1-2; D may be TRBD1 (5 bases). The V and J ends lost 7 bases and 7 bases respectively, with 10 bases between them. Germline V gene sequence: CDR1 MNHEY, CDR2 SMNVEV (reference sequence). The CDR3 is 11 amino acids. For the CDR3, the DNA is TGTGCCAGCATGGGGCTACGTGGCTACACCTTC. This gives the protein CASMGLRGYTF.

The chain joins TRBV14 to TRBJ2-7; 11 positions match TRBD1. V was clipped by 3 bases and J by 3 bases; unmatched bases: 7. Germline V gene data show CDR1 as SGHDN and CDR2 as FVKESK. The CDR3 has 16 amino acids. Here the CDR3 reads CASSHRLGTGGYEQYF. CDR3 DNA sequence: TGTGCCAGCAGCCACCGCCTCGGGACAGGGGGCTACGAGCAGTACTTC.

The chain links TRBV7-2 to TRBJ2-1; the D is unclear. The V gene lost 5 bases and the J gene lost 4 bases, with 6 bases spanning the gap. CDR1 SGHTA and CDR2 FQGNSA come from the germline V gene. The CDR3 has 12 amino acids. CDR3 coding DNA: TGTGCCAGCAGCCGATGGTACAATGAGCAGTTCTTC. It yields the protein CASSRWYNEQFF.

This sequence joins TRBV27 and TRBJ2-7; a possible D gene is TRBD2 (6 bases). Germline V gene sequence: CDR1 MNHEY, CDR2 SMNVEV (reference sequence). CDR3 length: 13 residues. V was trimmed by 3 bases and J by 2 bases, leaving 8 bases between them. CDR3 nucleotide sequence: TGTGCCAGCAGTTTGGACTACACCTACGAGCAGTACTTC. Amino acids: CASSLDYTYEQYF.